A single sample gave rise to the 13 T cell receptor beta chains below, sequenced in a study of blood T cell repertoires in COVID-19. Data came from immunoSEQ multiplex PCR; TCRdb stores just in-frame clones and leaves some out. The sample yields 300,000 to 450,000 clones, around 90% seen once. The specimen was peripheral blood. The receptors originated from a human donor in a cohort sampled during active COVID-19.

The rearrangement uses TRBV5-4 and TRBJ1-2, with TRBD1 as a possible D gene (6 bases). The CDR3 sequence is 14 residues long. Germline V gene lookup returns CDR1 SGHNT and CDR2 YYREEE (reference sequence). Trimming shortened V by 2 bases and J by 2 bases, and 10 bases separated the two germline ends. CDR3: CASSLAGQNYGYTF. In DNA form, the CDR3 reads TGTGCCAGCAGCTTAGCTGGACAGAACTATGGCTACACCTTC.

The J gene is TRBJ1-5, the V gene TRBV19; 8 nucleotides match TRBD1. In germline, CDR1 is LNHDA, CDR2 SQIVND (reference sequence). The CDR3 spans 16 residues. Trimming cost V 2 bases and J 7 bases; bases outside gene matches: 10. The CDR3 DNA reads TGTGCCAGTAGTATAACCCCAACAGGGGGAGGACAGCCCCAGCATTTT. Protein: CASSITPTGGGQPQHF. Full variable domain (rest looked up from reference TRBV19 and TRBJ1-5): DGGITQSPKYLFRKEGQNVTLSCEQNLNHDAMYWYRQDPGQGLRLIYYSQIVNDFQKGDIAEGYSVSREKKESFPLTVTSAQKNPTAFYLCASSITPTGGGQPQHFGDGTRLSIL.

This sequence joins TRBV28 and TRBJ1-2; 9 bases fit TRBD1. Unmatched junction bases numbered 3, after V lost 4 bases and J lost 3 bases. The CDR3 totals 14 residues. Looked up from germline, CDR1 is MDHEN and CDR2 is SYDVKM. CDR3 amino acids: CASSSQGADYGYTF. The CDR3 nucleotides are TGTGCCAGCAGTTCACAGGGGGCTGACTATGGCTACACCTTC.

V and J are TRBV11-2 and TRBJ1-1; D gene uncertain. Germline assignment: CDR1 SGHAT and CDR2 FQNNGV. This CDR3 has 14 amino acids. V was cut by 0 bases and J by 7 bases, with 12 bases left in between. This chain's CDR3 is CASSLDPLRDEAFF. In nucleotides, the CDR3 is TGTGCCAGCAGCTTAGATCCACTTCGGGATGAAGCTTTCTTT.

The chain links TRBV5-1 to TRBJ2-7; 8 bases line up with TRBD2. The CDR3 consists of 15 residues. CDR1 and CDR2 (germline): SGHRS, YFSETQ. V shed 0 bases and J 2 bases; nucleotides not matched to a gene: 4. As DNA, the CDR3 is TGCGCCAGCAGCTTGGACGGGGGGGCCCCCTACGAGCAGTACTTC. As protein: CASSLDGGAPYEQYF.

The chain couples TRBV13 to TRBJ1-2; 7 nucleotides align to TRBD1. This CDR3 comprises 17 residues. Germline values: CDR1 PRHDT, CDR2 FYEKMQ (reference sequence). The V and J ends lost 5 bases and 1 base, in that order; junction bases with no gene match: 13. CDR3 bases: TGTGCCAGCAGCCCACCACCGAGACAGGGACATAACTATGGCTACACCTTC. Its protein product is CASSPPPRQGHNYGYTF.

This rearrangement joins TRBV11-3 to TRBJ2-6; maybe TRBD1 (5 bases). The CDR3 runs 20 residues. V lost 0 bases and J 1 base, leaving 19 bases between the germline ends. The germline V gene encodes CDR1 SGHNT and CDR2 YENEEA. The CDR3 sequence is CASSLEVRQGKWSGANVLTF. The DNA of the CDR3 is TGTGCCAGCAGCTTAGAGGTTCGGCAGGGAAAGTGGTCTGGGGCCAACGTCCTGACTTTC.

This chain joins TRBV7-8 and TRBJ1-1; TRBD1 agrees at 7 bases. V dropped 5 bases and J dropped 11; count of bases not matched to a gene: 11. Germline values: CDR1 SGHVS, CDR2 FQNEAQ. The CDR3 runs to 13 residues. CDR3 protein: CASSRLEGRGAFF. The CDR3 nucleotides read TGTGCCAGCAGCCGTTTAGAGGGCAGGGGGGCTTTCTTT.

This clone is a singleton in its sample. In nucleotides, the CDR3 is TGCGCCAGCAGCTTGACAGGGGAGCCCTACGAGCAGTACTTC. Its protein is CASSLTGEPYEQYF. The chain links TRBV5-1 to TRBJ2-7, with 7 bases matching TRBD1. The length of the CDR3 is 14 residues. J gave up 2 bases and V 1 base, and 3 bases lay outside the gene matches. The germline CDR1 and CDR2 sequences are SGHRS and YFSETQ.

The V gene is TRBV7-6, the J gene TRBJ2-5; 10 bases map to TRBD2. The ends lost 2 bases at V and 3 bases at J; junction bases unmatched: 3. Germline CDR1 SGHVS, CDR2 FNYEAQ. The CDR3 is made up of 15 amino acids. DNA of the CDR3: TGTGCCAGCAGCTTATCAGGACTAGCGGAAGAGACCCAGTACTTC. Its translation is CASSLSGLAEETQYF. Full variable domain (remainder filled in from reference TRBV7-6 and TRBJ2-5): GAGVSQSPRYKVTKRGQDVALRCDPISGHVSLYWYRQALGQGPEFLTYFNYEAQQDKSGLPNDRFSAERPEGSISTLTIQRTEQRDSAMYRCASSLSGLAEETQYFGPGTRLLVL.

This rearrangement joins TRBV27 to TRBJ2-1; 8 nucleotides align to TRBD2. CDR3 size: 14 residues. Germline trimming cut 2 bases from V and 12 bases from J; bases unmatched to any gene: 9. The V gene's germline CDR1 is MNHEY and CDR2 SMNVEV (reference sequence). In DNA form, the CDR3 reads TGTGCCAGCAGTTTACAAGGACTAGCCCCAGGGCAGTTCTTC. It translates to CASSLQGLAPGQFF.

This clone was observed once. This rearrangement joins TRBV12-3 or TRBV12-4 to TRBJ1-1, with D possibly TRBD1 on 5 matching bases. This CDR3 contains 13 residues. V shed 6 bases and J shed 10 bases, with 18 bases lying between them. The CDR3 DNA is TGTGCCAGCAGCCCCAGAGGTTCCGGGGGAGCTTTCTTT. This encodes CASSPRGSGGAFF.

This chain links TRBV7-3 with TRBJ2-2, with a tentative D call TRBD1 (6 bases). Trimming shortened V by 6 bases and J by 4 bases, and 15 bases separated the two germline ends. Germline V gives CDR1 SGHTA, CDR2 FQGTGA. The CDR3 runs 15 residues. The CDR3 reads CASSPQGLPTGELFF. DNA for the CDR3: TGTGCCAGCAGTCCTCAGGGGCTACCCACCGGGGAGCTGTTTTTT.